This T cell receptor beta chain was sequenced during a study of blood T cell repertoires in COVID-19. Whole-study context: Italy, Spain and the United States were the sources of the convalescent and acute COVID-19 samples. PBMCs, B-cell-depleted T cells, or T cells provided the cDNA or gDNA that made up the material.

From germline, CDR1 is LNHDA and CDR2 SQIVND (reference sequence). V dropped 4 bases and J dropped 4 bases, with 10 bases sitting between them. CDR3 length equals 13 residues. In the original workflow: How many nucleated cells were present was estimated from reference gene primer amplification. Here immunoSEQ multiplex PCR was the method, and the copy in TCRdb shows in-frame clones only, minus some. The D gene and trimming were derived from the DNA, and the V and J assignments and clone size from that table. The sample has more than 200,000 clones; about 85% are singletons. The chain links TRBV19 to TRBJ2-5, with a possible D match to TRBD1 (5 bases). Sequenced input: peripheral blood. This receptor was taken from a man aged 35 to 55 with acute or convalescent COVID-19. CDR3 DNA sequence: TGTGCCAGTAGTAGGGGCAGTCCAGAGACCCAGTACTTC. Translated: CASSRGSPETQYF.